This T cell receptor (beta chain) appears in the sequencing data of a study of control samples from healthy donors and cancer patients. The method was immunoSEQ multiplex PCR; TCRdb's version includes in-frame clones alone and lacks a portion of them. In the table there are some 94,000 clones, approximately 90% of which are singletons. The TCR comes from a woman aged 50 to 60 in good health. Sequencing input: blood.

The chain's CDR3 is CASSSWTSGRADTQYF. CDR3 bases: TGTGCCAGCAGTTCGTGGACTAGCGGGAGGGCGGATACGCAGTATTTT. The chain is built from TRBV28 and TRBJ2-3; TRBD2 matches at 15 bases. The CDR3 is made up of 16 amino acids. After removal of 4 bases from V and 6 bases from J, the junction contained 5 bases not matched to a gene. The germline V gene encodes CDR1 MDHEN and CDR2 SYDVKM.